This T cell receptor beta chain appears in the sequencing data of a study of breast tumors, draining lymph nodes, adjacent tissues. Study-wide findings and caveats: Data only fit, rather than demonstrated, lymph node origin of most tumor T cells. Tumors had less TCR diversity than lymph nodes, more than nontumor tissue.

V lost 6 bases to trimming and J lost 2 bases; unmatched junction nucleotides: 3. CDR1 is MNHEY, CDR2 SVGAGI, per germline. This CDR3 contains 14 residues. TCRdb reanalysed the multiplex PCR reads using MiXCR and keeps one entry per CDR3 protein. This sample has about 180,000 distinct CDR3 sequences, with approximately 30% found just once. In regard to this clonotype: No antigen is known for it.

Axillary draining lymph nodes of breast cancer patients supplied the node samples. This sequence was found in a female donor with breast cancer. Some clones in this sample may be carry-over from other donors' samples. The V gene is TRBV6-5, the J gene TRBJ2-7; 11 bases align to TRBD2. Material for sequencing was axillary lymph node tissue. CDR3 sequence: CASRRLAGTYEQYF. CDR3 bases: TGTGCCAGCAGACGACTAGCGGGGACCTACGAGCAGTACTTC.